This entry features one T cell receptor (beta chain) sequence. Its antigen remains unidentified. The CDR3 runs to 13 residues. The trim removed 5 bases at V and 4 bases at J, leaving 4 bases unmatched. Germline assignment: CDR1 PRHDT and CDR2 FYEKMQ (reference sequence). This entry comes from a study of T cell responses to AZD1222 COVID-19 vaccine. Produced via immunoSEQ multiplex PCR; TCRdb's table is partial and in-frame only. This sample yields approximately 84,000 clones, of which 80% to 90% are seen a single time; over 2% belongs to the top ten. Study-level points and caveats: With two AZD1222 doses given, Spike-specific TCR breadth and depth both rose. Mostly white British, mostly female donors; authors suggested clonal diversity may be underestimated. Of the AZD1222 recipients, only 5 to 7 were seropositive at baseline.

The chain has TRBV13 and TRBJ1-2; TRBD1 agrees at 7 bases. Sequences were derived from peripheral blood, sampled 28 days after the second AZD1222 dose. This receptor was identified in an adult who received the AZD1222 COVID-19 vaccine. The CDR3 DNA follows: TGTGCCAGCAGCCTGGGACAGATCTATGGCTACACCTTC. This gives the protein CASSLGQIYGYTF.